The next 9 T cell receptor beta chains were all read from a single sample in a study of type 1 regulatory T cells. These receptors lack a known antigen. MiXCR was run by TCRdb on the reads, yielding one entry per CDR3 protein. Here the sample spans more than 60,000 distinct CDR3 sequences, less than 65% being singletons. Specimen: cultured non-Tr1 T cells, either the whole culture or a sorted T cell fraction (not recorded which). Receptors originate from a human donor in good health.

This clonotype showed up just once. The V call is TRBV25-1, the J call TRBJ2-2; TRBD2 is a possible D gene (5 bases). Trimming stripped 3 bases from V and 3 bases from J, with 23 bases between. Germline lookup yields CDR1 MGHDK and CDR2 SYGVNS. CDR3 length equals 19 residues. The CDR3 here is CASSDNPLRYSDYTGELFF. The DNA for the CDR3 is TGTGCCAGCAGTGATAATCCCCTACGCTATAGCGACTACACCGGGGAGCTGTTTTTT.

The V gene is TRBV11-2, the J gene TRBJ1-3, with unresolved D. V was pared by 1 base and J by 2 bases, with 0 bases between. Germline assignment: CDR1 SGHAT and CDR2 FQNNGV. The CDR3 length is 12 residues. CDR3 protein: CASSLAGNTIYF. CDR3 nucleotides: TGTGCCAGCAGCTTAGCTGGAAACACCATATATTTT.

This clonotype came up once. The chain employs TRBV20-1 and TRBJ2-3, with 10 bases that match TRBD2. V was pared by 5 bases and J by 3 bases, with 8 bases of the junction left unmatched. The CDR3 covers 15 residues. Germline V gene lookup returns CDR1 DFQATT and CDR2 SNEGSKA (reference sequence). Here the CDR3 DNA reads TGCAGTGCTTTACTAGCGGGAAGGGGAACAGATACGCAGTATTTT. Protein: CSALLAGRGTDTQYF.

The chain has TRBV27 and TRBJ2-3, with TRBD1 matching over 7 bases. The length of the CDR3 is 15 residues. In germline, CDR1 is MNHEY, CDR2 SMNVEV (reference sequence). V trimming: 8 bases; J trimming: 2 bases; junction bases outside the gene matches: 10. The CDR3 DNA reads as TGTGCCAGCGGGTATCGGGACAGACCCACAGATACGCAGTATTTT. Protein sequence: CASGYRDRPTDTQYF.

This chain uses TRBV9 with TRBJ2-2; D is perhaps TRBD2 (5 bases). CDR1 is SGDLS and CDR2 is YYNGEE in the germline V gene. The CDR3 loop spans 15 amino acids. V lost 0 bases and J 6 bases, leaving 12 bases between the germline ends. The CDR3 DNA sequence: TGTGCCAGCAGCGTAGATCTGAGGGAAGCCGGGGAGCTGTTTTTT. Its protein product is CASSVDLREAGELFF.

This clonotype was counted only a few times. The V call is TRBV7-2, the J call TRBJ2-1; D possibly corresponds to TRBD2 (5 bases). The CDR3 runs 15 residues. Trimming left V 3 bases short and J 3 bases short, with 12 bases between. Germline-derived CDR1 and CDR2 are SGHTA and FQGNSA. Here the CDR3 reads CASSLGGSGYNEQFF. CDR3 DNA sequence: TGTGCCAGCAGCTTGGGCGGGTCGGGCTACAATGAGCAGTTCTTC.

The rearrangement links TRBV6-5 to TRBJ1-2; TRBD1 aligns across 7 bases. CDR1 MNHEY and CDR2 SVGAGI come from the germline V gene. This CDR3 region has 12 residues. V was clipped by 5 bases and J by 4 bases; unmatched bases: 1. The CDR3 spells CASSTGAYGYTF. DNA of the CDR3: TGTGCCAGCAGTACAGGGGCCTATGGCTACACCTTC.

This clonotype was seen once. V usage is TRBV29-1 and J usage is TRBJ2-1, with 11 bases identical to TRBD2. This CDR3 is built from 14 residues. J gave up 2 bases and V 7 bases, and 4 bases lay outside the gene matches. Germline V gene data show CDR1 as SQVTM and CDR2 as ANQGSEA. The CDR3 protein is CSAIAGGPYNEQFF. The CDR3 DNA follows: TGCAGCGCCATAGCGGGAGGGCCCTACAATGAGCAGTTCTTC.

The V gene is TRBV18, the J gene TRBJ2-7; 10 bases match TRBD2. CDR1 and CDR2 (germline): KGHSH, LQKENI. J was trimmed by 5 bases and V by 5 bases; bases with no gene match: 9. There are 15 residues in the CDR3. In DNA, the CDR3 is TGTGCCAGCTCATTTCTGGGACTAGCGCTCGACGAGCAGTACTTC. It translates to CASSFLGLALDEQYF.